This T cell receptor (beta chain) was found in a study of human T cells and chemical hapten exposure. It was the library that attached unique molecular identifiers to individual cDNA molecules. One entry per CDR3 protein results from TCRdb running MiXCR on the reads. The table includes around 120,000 distinct CDR3 sequences, around 9% detected once. Someone pulled total RNA out of unfractionated whole blood. The CDR3 is 15 amino acids. The ends lost 5 bases at V and 5 bases at J; junction bases unmatched: 11. In its sample, this clonotype was seen a few times. The sequence was obtained from a human donor in good health. Some clones in this sample may be carry-over from other donors' samples. This chain uses TRBV12-3 or TRBV12-4 with TRBJ1-1; 7 nucleotides align to TRBD1. Sequenced: whole blood. CDR3: CASSTRQGSGTEAFF. The CDR3 DNA reads as TGTGCCAGCAGTACCCGACAGGGATCAGGAACTGAAGCTTTCTTT.